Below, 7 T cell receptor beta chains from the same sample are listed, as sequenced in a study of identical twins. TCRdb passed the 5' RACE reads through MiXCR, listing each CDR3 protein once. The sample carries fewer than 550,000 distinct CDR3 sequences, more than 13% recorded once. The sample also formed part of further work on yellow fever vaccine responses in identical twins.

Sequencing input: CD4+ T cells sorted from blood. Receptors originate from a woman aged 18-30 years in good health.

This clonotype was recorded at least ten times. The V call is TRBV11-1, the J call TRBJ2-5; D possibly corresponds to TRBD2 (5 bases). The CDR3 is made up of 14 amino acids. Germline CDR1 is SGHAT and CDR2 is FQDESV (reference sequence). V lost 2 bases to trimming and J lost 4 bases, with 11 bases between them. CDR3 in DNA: TGTGCCAGCAGCTTACGGGGTGGTGGAGAGACCCAGTACTTC. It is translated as CASSLRGGGETQYF.

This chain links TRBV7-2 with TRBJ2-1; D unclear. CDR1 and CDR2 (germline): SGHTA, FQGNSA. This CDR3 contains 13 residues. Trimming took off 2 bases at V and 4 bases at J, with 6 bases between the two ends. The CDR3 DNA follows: TGTGCCAGCAGCTTAAGGGAATACAATGAGCAGTTCTTC. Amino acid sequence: CASSLREYNEQFF.

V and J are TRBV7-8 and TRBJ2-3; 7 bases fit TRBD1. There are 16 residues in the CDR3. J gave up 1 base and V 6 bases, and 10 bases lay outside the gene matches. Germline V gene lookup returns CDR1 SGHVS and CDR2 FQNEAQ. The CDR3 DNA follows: TGTGCCAGCAGGGCAACAGGGGAAACACGCACAGATACGCAGTATTTT. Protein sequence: CASRATGETRTDTQYF.

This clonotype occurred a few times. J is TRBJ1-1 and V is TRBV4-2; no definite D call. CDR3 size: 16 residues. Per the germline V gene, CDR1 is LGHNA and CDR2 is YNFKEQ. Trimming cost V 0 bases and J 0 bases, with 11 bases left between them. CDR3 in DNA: TGTGCCAGCAGCCAAGATTTAGCCTTGTTGAACACTGAAGCTTTCTTT. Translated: CASSQDLALLNTEAFF.

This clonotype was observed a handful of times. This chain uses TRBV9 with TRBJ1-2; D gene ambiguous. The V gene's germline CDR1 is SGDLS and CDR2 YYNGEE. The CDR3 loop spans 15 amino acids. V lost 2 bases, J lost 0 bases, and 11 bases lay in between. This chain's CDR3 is CASSVDTWTNYGYTF. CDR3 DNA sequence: TGTGCCAGCAGCGTTGACACCTGGACTAACTATGGCTACACCTTC.

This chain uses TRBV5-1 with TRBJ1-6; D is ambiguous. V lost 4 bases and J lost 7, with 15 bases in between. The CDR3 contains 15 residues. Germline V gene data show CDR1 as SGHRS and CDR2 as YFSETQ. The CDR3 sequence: CASSQNGGGNSPLHF. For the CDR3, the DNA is TGCGCCAGCAGCCAAAACGGCGGAGGGAATTCACCCCTCCACTTT.

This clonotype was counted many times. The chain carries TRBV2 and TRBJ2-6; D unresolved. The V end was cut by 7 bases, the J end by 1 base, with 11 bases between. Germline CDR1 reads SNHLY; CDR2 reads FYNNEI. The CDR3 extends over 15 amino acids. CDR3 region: CASNGHLSGANVLTF. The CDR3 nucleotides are TGTGCCAGCAACGGGCATCTTTCTGGGGCCAACGTCCTGACTTTC. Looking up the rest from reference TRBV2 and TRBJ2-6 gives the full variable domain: EPEVTQTPSHQVTQMGQEVILRCVPISNHLYFYWYRQILGQKVEFLVSFYNNEISEKSEIFDDQFSVERPDGSNFTLKIRSTKLEDSAMYFCASNGHLSGANVLTFGAGSRLTVL.